This TCR beta chain was sequenced during a study of blood T cell repertoires in COVID-19. The CDR3 has 15 amino acids. Germline CDR1 is SGHDT and CDR2 is YYEEEE. For this clone: At one end the junction does not follow the germline gene, possibly because of a read error.

The table came from immunoSEQ multiplex PCR; TCRdb's copy has only in-frame clones and leaves some out. Of 350,000 or so clones in the sample, around 90% were seen once. Material: peripheral blood. This chain connects TRBV5-6 to TRBJ1-2; perhaps TRBD1 as D (5 bases). This TCR was recovered from a woman aged 60-75 years with COVID-19, enrolled during active disease. The CDR3 sequence: CASSLNSGTTYRYTF. For the CDR3, the DNA is TGTGCCAGCAGCCTTAACAGCGGGACCACCTATCGCTACACCTTC. The variable domain in full, completed from reference TRBV5-6 and TRBJ1-2, reads DAGVTQSPTHLIKTRGQQVTLRCSPKSGHDTVSWYQQALGQGPQFIFQYYEEEERQRGNFPDRFSGHQFPNYSSELNVNALLLGDSALYLCASSLNSGTTYRYTFGSGTRLTVV.